The 25 T cell receptor beta chains below come from one sample, sequenced in a study of OX40 agonist ivuxolimab in advanced cancers. Clones were read by immunoSEQ multiplex PCR, and TCRdb kept only the in-frame ones, dropping some. The sample has around 80,000 clones, approximately 85% seen once; the top ten hold 0.5% to 0.6%. The source was CD4+ or CD8+ T cells sorted from blood, collected in a trial of the OX40 agonist ivuxolimab. The receptors come from an adult with an advanced solid tumor such as melanoma, head and neck, liver or kidney cancer.

The gene calls are TRBV7-2 and TRBJ2-2; the match to TRBD2 covers 8 bases. The V segment lost 2 bases and the J segment 5 bases; nucleotides outside the gene matches: 7. The germline V gene has CDR1 SGHTA and CDR2 FQGNSA. This CDR3 has 16 residues. This CDR3 reads CASSLSPRGGTGELFF. Written as DNA, the CDR3 is TGTGCCAGCAGCTTATCCCCACGGGGGGGAACCGGGGAGCTGTTTTTT.

The chain joins TRBV6-5 to TRBJ2-2, with a tentative D call TRBD1 (5 bases). V was clipped by 4 bases and J by 2 bases, with 8 bases between them. In germline, CDR1 is MNHEY, CDR2 SVGAGI. The CDR3 is made up of 14 amino acids. The CDR3 here is CASSWQGNTGELFF. DNA for the CDR3: TGTGCCAGCAGTTGGCAGGGTAACACCGGGGAGCTGTTTTTT.

J is TRBJ2-7 and V is TRBV5-6; D ambiguous. CDR1 and CDR2 (germline): SGHDT, YYEEEE. The CDR3 sequence is 12 residues long. Trimming cost V 0 bases and J 3 bases, with 4 bases left between them. The CDR3 nucleotides are TGTGCCAGCAGCTTGGGTCTCTACGAGCAGTACTTC. Translating gives CASSLGLYEQYF.

The J gene is TRBJ2-5, the V gene TRBV13; TRBD2 aligns across 12 bases. Per the germline V gene, CDR1 is PRHDT and CDR2 is FYEKMQ (reference sequence). Trimming removed 4 bases from V and 4 bases from J; junction bases left unmatched: 7. CDR3 length: 16 amino acids. The CDR3 DNA sequence: TGTGCCAGCAGCTGGACTAGCGGGGCCCCCAGAGAGACCCAGTACTTC. It is translated as CASSWTSGAPRETQYF.

The chain carries TRBV11-2 and TRBJ1-1; 12 bases match TRBD1. The V segment lost 8 bases and the J segment 3 bases; nucleotides outside the gene matches: 4. The germline V gene has CDR1 SGHAT and CDR2 FQNNGV. The CDR3 sequence is 14 residues long. CDR3 in DNA: TGTGCCAGCGGGACAGGGGGCTCGGACACTGAAGCTTTCTTT. Protein sequence: CASGTGGSDTEAFF.

The chain recombines TRBV15 with TRBJ2-7; 7 nucleotides align to TRBD2. The CDR3 is 13 residues long. Trimming at V came to 7 bases and at J to 3 bases, leaving 6 bases not matched to a gene. Per the germline V gene, CDR1 is LNHNV and CDR2 is YYDKDF (reference sequence). In DNA, the CDR3 is TGTGCCACCATAGAGCGGGGTTACTACGAGCAGTACTTC. It specifies CATIERGYYEQYF.

V gene TRBV28 combines with J gene TRBJ2-1; D gene uncertain. The CDR3 totals 12 residues. The germline V and J ends were trimmed by 2 bases and 4 bases, with 3 bases remaining between them. The germline CDR1 and CDR2 sequences are MDHEN and SYDVKM. This CDR3 is CASSLGYNEQFF. CDR3 DNA sequence: TGTGCCAGCAGTTTAGGGTACAATGAGCAGTTCTTC. The entire variable domain, with the rest obtained from reference TRBV28 and TRBJ2-1, is as follows: DVKVTQSSRYLVKRTGEKVFLECVQDMDHENMFWYRQDPGLGLRLIYFSYDVKMKEKGDIPEGYSVSREKKERFSLILESASTNQTSMYLCASSLGYNEQFFGPGTRLTVL.

The rearrangement uses TRBV6-5 and TRBJ1-5; D remains unclear. Trimming took off 5 bases at V and 0 bases at J, with 8 bases between the two ends. The CDR3 has 14 residues. The germline V gene has CDR1 MNHEY and CDR2 SVGAGI. The CDR3 nucleotides are TGTGCCAGCAGTGCGGGTTATAGCAATCAGCCCCAGCATTTT. It is translated as CASSAGYSNQPQHF.

This chain links TRBV6-5 with TRBJ2-7; TRBD1 might be the D (6 bases). Germline V gene data show CDR1 as MNHEY and CDR2 as SVGAGI. This CDR3 has 12 amino acids. V shed 4 bases and J shed 9 bases, with 13 bases lying between them. The CDR3 region is CASSLQGARQYF. CDR3 sequence (DNA): TGTGCCAGCAGTTTACAGGGCGCCAGGCAGTACTTC.

The chain joins TRBV5-1 to TRBJ2-1; TRBD1 agrees at 7 bases. The CDR3 spans 16 residues. Germline lookup yields CDR1 SGHRS and CDR2 YFSETQ. V lost 3 bases to trimming and J lost 3 bases; unmatched junction nucleotides: 9. CDR3 sequence reads: CASSSRGKELYNEQFF. Here the CDR3 DNA reads TGCGCCAGCAGCTCCAGGGGGAAGGAACTCTACAATGAGCAGTTCTTC. Variable domain in full (rest from reference TRBV5-1 and TRBJ2-1): KAGVTQTPRYLIKTRGQQVTLSCSPISGHRSVSWYQQTPGQGLQFLFEYFSETQRNKGNFPGRFSGRQFSNSRSEMNVSTLELGDSALYLCASSSRGKELYNEQFFGPGTRLTVL.

This sequence joins TRBV9 and TRBJ1-2; D not certain. Deletions cut 0 bases from V and 4 bases from J, with 10 bases between. Germline-derived CDR1 and CDR2 are SGDLS and YYNGEE. The CDR3 is 14 residues long. CDR3 DNA sequence: TGTGCCAGCAGCGTAGAAGGAAACTTCTATGGCTACACCTTC. This codes for CASSVEGNFYGYTF.

V usage is TRBV5-5 and J usage is TRBJ1-2; D gene unclear. The germline CDR1 and CDR2 sequences are SGHKS and YYEKEE (reference sequence). There are 19 residues in the CDR3. V dropped 4 bases and J dropped 9 bases, with 34 bases sitting between them. The CDR3 here is CASSQALSVTSSLGRRYTF. The DNA of the CDR3 is TGTGCCAGCAGCCAGGCGTTATCAGTGACCTCATCTTTAGGACGCCGCTACACCTTC.

The CDR3 is CASSSQGDRDTQYF. The CDR3 DNA reads TGTGCCAGCTCATCGCAGGGGGATAGGGATACGCAGTATTTT. The chain recombines TRBV18 with TRBJ2-3, with TRBD1 identical over 7 bases. CDR3 length equals 14 residues. Germline V gene data show CDR1 as KGHSH and CDR2 as LQKENI. With 5 bases clipped from V and 6 bases from J, the junction kept 8 bases outside the gene matches.

V usage is TRBV5-1 and J usage is TRBJ2-2, with D possibly being TRBD1 (6 bases). CDR3 length: 16 residues. Germline CDR1 is SGHRS and CDR2 is YFSETQ. The germline V and J ends were trimmed by 0 bases and 1 base, with 10 bases remaining between them. The CDR3 DNA is TGCGCCAGCAGCTTGGCCGGCAGGGGGAACACCGGGGAGCTGTTTTTT. This codes for CASSLAGRGNTGELFF.

V usage is TRBV7-6 and J usage is TRBJ1-3; D is uncertain. Deletions cut 1 base from V and 1 base from J, with 11 bases between. CDR3 length: 16 residues. The germline gives CDR1 SGHVS, CDR2 FNYEAQ. CDR3 loop: CASSLGGRASGNTIYF. The CDR3 DNA follows: TGTGCCAGCAGCTTAGGAGGGCGCGCGTCTGGAAACACCATATATTTT. Supplemented by reference TRBV7-6 and TRBJ1-3, the full variable domain reads GAGVSQSPRYKVTKRGQDVALRCDPISGHVSLYWYRQALGQGPEFLTYFNYEAQQDKSGLPNDRFSAERPEGSISTLTIQRTEQRDSAMYRCASSLGGRASGNTIYFGEGSWLTVV.

The chain has TRBV10-3 and TRBJ1-6, with D tentatively TRBD1 (5 bases). CDR1 and CDR2 (germline): ENHRY, SYGVKD. The V end lost 6 bases, the J end lost 10 bases, and 13 bases lay between the germline ends. This CDR3 region has 13 residues. The CDR3 here is CAIRQGMGSPLHF. CDR3 coding DNA: TGTGCCATCAGGCAGGGTATGGGATCACCCCTCCACTTT.

This clone appeared once. This chain's CDR3 is CASSLGIRRGAGNEQFF. The CDR3 DNA follows: TGTGCCAGCAGCTTAGGAATTCGGCGGGGGGCAGGGAATGAGCAGTTCTTC. This chain links TRBV7-2 with TRBJ2-1, with 8 bases fitting TRBD2. Germline CDR1 reads SGHTA; CDR2 reads FQGNSA. The CDR3 spans 17 residues. With 1 base clipped from V and 7 bases from J, the junction kept 12 bases outside the gene matches.

This clone came up a few times. The chain is built from TRBV25-1 and TRBJ1-4; perhaps TRBD1 as D (5 bases). The V end was cut by 5 bases, the J end by 5 bases, with 12 bases between. Germline V gives CDR1 MGHDK, CDR2 SYGVNS. The CDR3 is 14 amino acids. The CDR3 bases are TGTGCCAGCAGTAATCCAGGGATGAATGAAAAACTGTTTTTT. Its translation is CASSNPGMNEKLFF.

This clone was detected once. The chain carries TRBV6-6 and TRBJ1-1; TRBD1 might be the D (5 bases). This CDR3 spans 14 amino acids. Per germline, CDR1 MNHNY and CDR2 SVGAGI (reference sequence). V was trimmed by 2 bases and J by 1 base, leaving 8 bases between them. CDR3 amino acids: CASSYGAANTEAFF. In DNA form, the CDR3 reads TGTGCCAGCAGTTACGGGGCAGCGAACACTGAAGCTTTCTTT.

This clone was seen a few times. The rearrangement uses TRBV19 and TRBJ1-5; D is undetermined. CDR1 and CDR2 from the germline V gene are LNHDA and SQIVND (reference sequence). The CDR3 is made up of 14 amino acids. V lost 4 bases and J 0 bases, leaving 7 bases between the germline ends. The CDR3: CASSTMGSNQPQHF. DNA of the CDR3: TGTGCCAGTAGTACCATGGGTAGCAATCAGCCCCAGCATTTT.

The genes are TRBV7-2 and TRBJ2-7; 11 bases line up with TRBD2. Germline V gene lookup returns CDR1 SGHTA and CDR2 FQGNSA. The CDR3 covers 14 residues. With 5 bases clipped from V and 4 bases from J, the junction kept 4 bases outside the gene matches. This CDR3 is CASSRLAGLYEQYF. Written as DNA, the CDR3 is TGTGCCAGCAGCCGACTAGCGGGACTATACGAGCAGTACTTC.

The chain links TRBV5-1 to TRBJ2-5; maybe TRBD2 (5 bases). The CDR3 totals 14 residues. With 1 base removed from V and 2 bases from J, the gap between germline ends came to 9 bases. The germline gives CDR1 SGHRS, CDR2 YFSETQ. CDR3 bases: TGCGCCAGCAGCTTGCGACTACGACAAGAGACCCAGTACTTC. Protein product: CASSLRLRQETQYF.

The chain has TRBV5-1 and TRBJ1-2, with no clear D. Trimming pared 6 bases from V and 0 bases from J, leaving 9 bases between. This CDR3 has 13 amino acids. Germline V CDR1 and CDR2: SGHRS, YFSETQ. The CDR3 bases are TGCGCCAGCAATCCGGGGTCTAACTATGGCTACACCTTC. This gives the protein CASNPGSNYGYTF.

The rearrangement links TRBV5-8 to TRBJ2-5; 8 bases fit TRBD2. V trimming: 0 bases; J trimming: 2 bases; junction bases outside the gene matches: 3. Germline V gives CDR1 SGHTS, CDR2 YDEGEE. The CDR3 runs to 15 residues. CDR3 protein: CASSLGLALQETQYF. DNA for the CDR3: TGTGCCAGCAGCTTGGGACTAGCGTTACAAGAGACCCAGTACTTC.

The rearrangement uses TRBV5-1 and TRBJ2-1; 7 bases fit TRBD2. The CDR3 has 15 residues. Germline V gene sequence: CDR1 SGHRS, CDR2 YFSETQ. Trimming removed 4 bases from V and 7 bases from J; junction bases left unmatched: 11. DNA of the CDR3: TGCGCCAGCAGCCCCTTTGTGGGGGGGGGTAATGAGCAGTTCTTC. This sequence encodes CASSPFVGGGNEQFF.